This record covers a single TCR beta chain. The sample originates from a study of blood T cell repertoires in COVID-19. The table came from immunoSEQ multiplex PCR; TCRdb's copy has only in-frame clones and leaves some out. This repertoire shows about 300,000 clones, roughly nine tenths found once; its top ten account for over 2%. The germline V gene has CDR1 WSHSY and CDR2 SAAADI. The CDR3 spans 16 residues. Trimming took off 1 base at V and 5 bases at J, with 14 bases between the two ends. This clonotype originated in a woman aged 25 to 39 with COVID-19, enrolled during active disease. The rearrangement uses TRBV10-2 and TRBJ1-4; unclear D gene. Input material: peripheral blood. The CDR3 sequence: CASSEWSGTENEKLFF. In DNA form, the CDR3 reads TGCGCCAGCAGTGAGTGGTCGGGAACGGAGAATGAAAAACTGTTTTTT.